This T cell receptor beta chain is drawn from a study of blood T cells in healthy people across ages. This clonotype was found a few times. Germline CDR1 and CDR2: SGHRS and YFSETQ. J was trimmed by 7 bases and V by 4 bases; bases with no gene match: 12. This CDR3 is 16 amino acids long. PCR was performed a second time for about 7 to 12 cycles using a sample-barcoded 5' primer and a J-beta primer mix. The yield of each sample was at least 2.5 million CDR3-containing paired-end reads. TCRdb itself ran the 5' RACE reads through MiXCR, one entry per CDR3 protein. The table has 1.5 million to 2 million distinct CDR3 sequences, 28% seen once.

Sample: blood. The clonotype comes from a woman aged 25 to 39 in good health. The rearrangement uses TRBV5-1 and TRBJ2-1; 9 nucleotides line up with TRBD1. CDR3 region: CASSPLLKTGGNEQFF. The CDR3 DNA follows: TGCGCCAGCAGCCCCCTCTTAAAGACAGGGGGGAATGAGCAGTTCTTC. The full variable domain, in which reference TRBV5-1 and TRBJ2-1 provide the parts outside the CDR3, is KAGVTQTPRYLIKTRGQQVTLSCSPISGHRSVSWYQQTPGQGLQFLFEYFSETQRNKGNFPGRFSGRQFSNSRSEMNVSTLELGDSALYLCASSPLLKTGGNEQFFGPGTRLTVL.